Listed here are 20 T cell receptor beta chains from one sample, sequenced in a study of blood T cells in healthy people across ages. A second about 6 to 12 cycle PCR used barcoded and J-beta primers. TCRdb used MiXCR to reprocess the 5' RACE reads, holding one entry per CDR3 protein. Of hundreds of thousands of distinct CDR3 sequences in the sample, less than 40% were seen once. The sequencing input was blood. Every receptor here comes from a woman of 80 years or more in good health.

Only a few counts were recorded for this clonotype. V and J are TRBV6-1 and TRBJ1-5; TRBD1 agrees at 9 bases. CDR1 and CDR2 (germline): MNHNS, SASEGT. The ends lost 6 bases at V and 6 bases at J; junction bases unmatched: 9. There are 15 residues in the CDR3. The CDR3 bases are TGTGCCAGCAGAAGCCGGGACAGGGTGTTTCAGCCCCAGCATTTT. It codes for CASRSRDRVFQPQHF.

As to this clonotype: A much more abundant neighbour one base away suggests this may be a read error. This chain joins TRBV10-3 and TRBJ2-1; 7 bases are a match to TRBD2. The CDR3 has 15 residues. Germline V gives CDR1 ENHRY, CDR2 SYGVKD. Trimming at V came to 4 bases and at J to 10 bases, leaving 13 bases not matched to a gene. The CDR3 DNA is TGTGCCATCAGTGGATGGGGGGGGGGAGAATACGAGCAGTTCTTC. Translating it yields CAISGWGGGEYEQFF.

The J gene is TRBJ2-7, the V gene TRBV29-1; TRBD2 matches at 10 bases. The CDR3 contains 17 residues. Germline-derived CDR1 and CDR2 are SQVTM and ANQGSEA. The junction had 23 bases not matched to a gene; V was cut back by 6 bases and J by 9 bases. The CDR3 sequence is CSVQDPGRAGGHVGQYF. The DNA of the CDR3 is TGCAGCGTCCAAGACCCAGGACGAGCGGGGGGGCACGTCGGGCAGTACTTC.

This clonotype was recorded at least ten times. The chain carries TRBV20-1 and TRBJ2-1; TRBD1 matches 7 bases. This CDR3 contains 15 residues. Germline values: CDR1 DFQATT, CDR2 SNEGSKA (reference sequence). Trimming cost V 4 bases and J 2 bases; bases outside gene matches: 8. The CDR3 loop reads CSANRDSEAYNEQFF. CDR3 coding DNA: TGCAGTGCTAACCGGGACAGCGAAGCCTACAATGAGCAGTTCTTC.

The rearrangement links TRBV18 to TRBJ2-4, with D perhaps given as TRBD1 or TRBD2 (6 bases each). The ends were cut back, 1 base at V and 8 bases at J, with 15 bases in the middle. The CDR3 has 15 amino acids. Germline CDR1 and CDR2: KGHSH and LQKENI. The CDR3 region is CASSPQSGEEDIQYF. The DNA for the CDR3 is TGTGCCAGCTCACCACAGTCAGGGGAGGAGGACATTCAGTACTTC.

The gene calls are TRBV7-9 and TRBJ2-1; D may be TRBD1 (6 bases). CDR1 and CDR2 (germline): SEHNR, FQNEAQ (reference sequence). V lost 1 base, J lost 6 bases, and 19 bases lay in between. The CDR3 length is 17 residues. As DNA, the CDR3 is TGTGCCAGCAGCTTAGGGATGGGGGACACCGCTTCCAATGAGCAGTTCTTC. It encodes CASSLGMGDTASNEQFF. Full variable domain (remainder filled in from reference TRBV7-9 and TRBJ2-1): DTGVSQNPRHKITKRGQNVTFRCDPISEHNRLYWYRQTLGQGPEFLTYFQNEAQLEKSRLLSDRFSAERPKGSFSTLEIQRTEQGDSAMYLCASSLGMGDTASNEQFFGPGTRLTVL.

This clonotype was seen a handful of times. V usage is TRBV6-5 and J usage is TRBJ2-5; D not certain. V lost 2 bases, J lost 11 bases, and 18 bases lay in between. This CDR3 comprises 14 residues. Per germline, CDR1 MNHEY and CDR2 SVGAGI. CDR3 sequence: CASSYTGSYNEQYF. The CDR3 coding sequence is TGTGCCAGCAGTTACACGGGTTCCTACAATGAGCAGTACTTC.

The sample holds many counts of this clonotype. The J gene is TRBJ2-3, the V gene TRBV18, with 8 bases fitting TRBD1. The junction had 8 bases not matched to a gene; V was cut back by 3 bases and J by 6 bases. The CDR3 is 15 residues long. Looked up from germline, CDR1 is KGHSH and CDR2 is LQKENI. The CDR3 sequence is CASSPLGQGKDTQYF. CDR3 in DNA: TGTGCCAGCTCACCTCTCGGACAGGGAAAGGATACGCAGTATTTT.

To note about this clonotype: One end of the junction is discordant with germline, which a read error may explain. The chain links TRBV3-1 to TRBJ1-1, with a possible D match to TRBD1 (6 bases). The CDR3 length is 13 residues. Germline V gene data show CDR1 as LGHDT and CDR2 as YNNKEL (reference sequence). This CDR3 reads CAGSRGRNTEAFF. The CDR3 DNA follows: TGTGCCGGCAGCAGGGGAAGGAACACTGAAGCTTTCTTT.

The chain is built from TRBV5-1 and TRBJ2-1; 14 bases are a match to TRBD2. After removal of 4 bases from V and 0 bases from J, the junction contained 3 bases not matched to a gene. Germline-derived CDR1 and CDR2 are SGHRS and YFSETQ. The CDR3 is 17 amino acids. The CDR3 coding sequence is TGCGCCAGCAGCCCAGGGACTAGCGGGAGCTCCTACAATGAGCAGTTCTTC. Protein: CASSPGTSGSSYNEQFF. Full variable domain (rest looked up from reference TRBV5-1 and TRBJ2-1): KAGVTQTPRYLIKTRGQQVTLSCSPISGHRSVSWYQQTPGQGLQFLFEYFSETQRNKGNFPGRFSGRQFSNSRSEMNVSTLELGDSALYLCASSPGTSGSSYNEQFFGPGTRLTVL.

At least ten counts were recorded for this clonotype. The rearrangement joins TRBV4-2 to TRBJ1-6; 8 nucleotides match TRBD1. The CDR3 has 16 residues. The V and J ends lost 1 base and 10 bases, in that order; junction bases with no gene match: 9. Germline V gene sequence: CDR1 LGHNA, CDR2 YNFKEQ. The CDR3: CASSQGNGQGWSPLHF. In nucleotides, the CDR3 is TGTGCCAGCAGCCAAGGTAACGGACAGGGATGGTCACCCCTCCACTTT.

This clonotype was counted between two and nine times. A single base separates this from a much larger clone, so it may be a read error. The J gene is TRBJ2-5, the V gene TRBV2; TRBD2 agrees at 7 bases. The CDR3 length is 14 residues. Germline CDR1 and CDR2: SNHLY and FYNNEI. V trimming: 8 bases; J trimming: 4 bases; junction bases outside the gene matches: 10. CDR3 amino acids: CASRRAGPRETQYF. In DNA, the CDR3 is TGTGCCAGCCGACGAGCGGGGCCACGAGAGACCCAGTACTTC.

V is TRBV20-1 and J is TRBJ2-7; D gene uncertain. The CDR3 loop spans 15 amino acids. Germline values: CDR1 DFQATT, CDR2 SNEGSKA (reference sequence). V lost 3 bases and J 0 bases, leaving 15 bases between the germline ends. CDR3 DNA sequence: TGCAGTGCTAGTGCCGGGCCTTTTAGCTCCTACGAGCAGTACTTC. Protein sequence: CSASAGPFSSYEQYF.

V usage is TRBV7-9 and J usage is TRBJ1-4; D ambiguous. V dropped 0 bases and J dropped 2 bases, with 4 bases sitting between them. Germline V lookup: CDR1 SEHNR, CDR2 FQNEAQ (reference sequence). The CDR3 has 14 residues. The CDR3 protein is CASSLASTNEKLFF. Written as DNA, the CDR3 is TGTGCCAGCAGCTTAGCGTCGACTAATGAAAAACTGTTTTTT.

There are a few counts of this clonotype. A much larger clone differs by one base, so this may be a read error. The CDR3 protein is CSAQRRGRSNQPQHF. CDR3 nucleotides: TGCAGTGCCCAGAGACGGGGCCGCAGCAATCAGCCCCAGCATTTT. The chain uses TRBV20-1 and TRBJ1-5; a weak D match, TRBD1 (5 bases). The V end lost 6 bases, the J end lost 1 base, and 16 bases lay between the germline ends. The CDR3 runs to 15 residues. Germline lookup yields CDR1 DFQATT and CDR2 SNEGSKA (reference sequence).

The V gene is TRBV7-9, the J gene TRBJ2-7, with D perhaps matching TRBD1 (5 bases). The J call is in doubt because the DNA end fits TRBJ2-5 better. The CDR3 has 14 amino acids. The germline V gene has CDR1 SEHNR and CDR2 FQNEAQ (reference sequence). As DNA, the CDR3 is TGTGCCAGCAGCTTAGTCGGCAGGGAAGAGACCCAGTACTTC. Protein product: CASSLVGREETQYF.

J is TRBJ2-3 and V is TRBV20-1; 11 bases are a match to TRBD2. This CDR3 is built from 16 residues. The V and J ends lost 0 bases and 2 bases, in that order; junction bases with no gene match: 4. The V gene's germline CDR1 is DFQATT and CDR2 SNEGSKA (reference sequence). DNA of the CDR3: TGCAGTGCTAGAGACGGACTAGCGGGCTACACAGATACGCAGTATTTT. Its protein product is CSARDGLAGYTDTQYF.

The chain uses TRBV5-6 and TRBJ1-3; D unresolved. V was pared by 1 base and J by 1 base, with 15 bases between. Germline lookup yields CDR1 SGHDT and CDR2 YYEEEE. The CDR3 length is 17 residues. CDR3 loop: CASSLTGPGLSGNTIYF. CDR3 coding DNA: TGTGCCAGCAGCTTGACCGGGCCGGGCTTGTCTGGAAACACCATATATTTT.

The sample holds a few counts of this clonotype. The CDR3 DNA reads as TGTGCCAGCAGCTTGGTTTCGGGGAGCTCCTACAATGAGCAGTTCTTC. This gives the protein CASSLVSGSSYNEQFF. The chain uses TRBV5-4 and TRBJ2-1; D may be TRBD2 (5 bases). This CDR3 spans 16 amino acids. Between the trimmed V and J ends, which lost 0 bases and 0 bases, there was a span of 10 bases. Germline-derived CDR1 and CDR2 are SGHNT and YYREEE (reference sequence).

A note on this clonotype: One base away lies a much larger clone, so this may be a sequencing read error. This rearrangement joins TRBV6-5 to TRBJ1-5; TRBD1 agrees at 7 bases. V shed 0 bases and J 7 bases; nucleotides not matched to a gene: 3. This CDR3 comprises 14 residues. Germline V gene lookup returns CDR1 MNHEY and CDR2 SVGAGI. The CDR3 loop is CASSYSGGVQPQHF. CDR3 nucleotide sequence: TGTGCCAGCAGTTACTCAGGGGGCGTGCAGCCCCAGCATTTT.